The entry that follows covers one TCR beta chain sequence. The RNA input was about 0.45 to 1 ug, and it was reverse transcribed with random hexamers. Amplification of TCR beta CDR3 was carried out by immunoSEQ multiplex PCR, which covered 54 Vbeta and 13 Jbeta segments. MiXCR, applied by TCRdb to the immunoSEQ multiplex PCR reads, yields one record per CDR3 protein. The sample contains 300,000 or so distinct CDR3 sequences, around 92% of which appear only once. This specimen comes from a study of CD8 T cells in Susac syndrome. V lost 0 bases and J lost 6; bases outside the gene matches: 6. Germline V lookup: CDR1 SGHRS, CDR2 YFSETQ. CDR3 length equals 16 residues. Included as multiple sclerosis controls were treatment-naive patients who had stable or active relapsing-remitting disease. The CD8+ and CD4+ T cells were isolated magnetically using a negative isolation approach, whereas the TEMRA cells were enriched by FACS.

The source is a human donor with multiple sclerosis. Sequenced: CD4+ T cells from PBMCs. The V gene is TRBV5-1, the J gene TRBJ2-1; the match to TRBD1 covers 10 bases. CDR3 loop: CASSLASGTGVNEQFF. The CDR3 DNA reads TGCGCCAGCAGCTTGGCCTCCGGGACAGGGGTCAATGAGCAGTTCTTC.